Below are 10 T cell receptor beta chains sequenced from a single sample in a study of response to subunit inactivated influenza vaccine. One entry per CDR3 protein results from TCRdb running MiXCR on the RT-PCR reads. The sample contains 550,000 to 800,000 distinct CDR3 sequences, roughly 14% of which appear only once. The sample in question was PBMCs from blood, obtained approximately 15 days before vaccination. Receptors were obtained from a man aged 50-60 years who received an inactivated influenza vaccine.

V is TRBV6-1 and J is TRBJ2-2; D gene unclear. Trimming took off 7 bases at V and 1 base at J, with 10 bases between the two ends. The CDR3 length is 14 residues. Germline V gene data show CDR1 as MNHNS and CDR2 as SASEGT. In DNA form, the CDR3 reads TGTGCCAGCACGATATGGATGAACACCGGGGAGCTGTTTTTT. Residues: CASTIWMNTGELFF.

On this clonotype: Since a much larger clone is just one base distant, this may be a read error. Because the CDR3 is missing its conserved closing phenylalanine or tryptophan, this is likely a read error. The chain employs TRBV7-9 and TRBJ2-1; 8 bases are a match to TRBD2. V lost 4 bases to trimming and J lost 0 bases; unmatched junction nucleotides: 5. The CDR3 has 16 amino acids. Germline-derived CDR1 and CDR2 are SEHNR and FQNEAQ (reference sequence). In DNA form, the CDR3 reads TGTGCCAGCAGCTCCGTAGCGGGGCCCTCCTACAATGAGCAGTTCTAC. Translated: CASSSVAGPSYNEQFY.

The rearrangement uses TRBV28 and TRBJ1-5; no clear D gene. V dropped 5 bases and J dropped 9 bases, with 26 bases sitting between them. The length of the CDR3 is 17 residues. Germline V gives CDR1 MDHEN, CDR2 SYDVKM. The DNA of the CDR3 is TGTGCCAGCAGTGGAGGTTTGGGAGCCGGAGGAAGGCCGCCCCAGCATTTT. Translation gives CASSGGLGAGGRPPQHF.

In its sample, this clonotype was seen a few times. This rearrangement joins TRBV6-1 to TRBJ2-7; TRBD2 matches 8 bases. The CDR3 sequence is 13 residues long. The J segment lost 5 bases and the V segment lost 8 bases, leaving 8 bases of the junction unmatched. The germline gives CDR1 MNHNS, CDR2 SASEGT. CDR3 in amino acids: CASHSGRNNEQYF. CDR3 DNA sequence: TGTGCCAGCCACAGCGGGAGAAACAACGAGCAGTACTTC.

The genes are TRBV5-1 and TRBJ2-3, with 10 bases aligning to TRBD1. V was pared by 3 bases and J by 1 base, with 5 bases of the junction left unmatched. CDR3 size: 16 residues. In germline, CDR1 is SGHRS, CDR2 YFSETQ. This CDR3 is CASSSDGTGGTDTQYF. The CDR3 DNA follows: TGCGCCAGCAGCTCGGATGGGACAGGGGGCACAGATACGCAGTATTTT.

The V gene is TRBV19, the J gene TRBJ2-3; D might be TRBD1 (6 bases). CDR3 length: 16 amino acids. Trimming cost V 1 base and J 2 bases, with 13 bases left between them. Germline loops: CDR1 LNHDA, CDR2 SQIVND (reference sequence). CDR3 in DNA: TGTGCCAGTAGTATAGTCCAGACAGGAGACACAGATACGCAGTATTTT. This gives the protein CASSIVQTGDTDTQYF.

CDR3 nucleotide sequence: TGTGCCAGCAGCCAAGATCGTAGGGGCAGGAGGGAGACTGAAGCTTTCTTT. This codes for CASSQDRRGRRETEAFF. This chain connects TRBV3-1 to TRBJ1-1, with D possibly being TRBD1 (5 bases). The CDR3 consists of 17 residues. The V gene's germline CDR1 is LGHDT and CDR2 YNNKEL (reference sequence). The V gene lost 0 bases and the J gene lost 5 bases, with 19 bases spanning the gap.

This clonotype was observed a few times. V gene TRBV20-1 combines with J gene TRBJ2-7; 11 nucleotides match TRBD1. CDR3 length: 14 residues. V was pared by 1 base and J by 5 bases, with 4 bases of the junction left unmatched. The germline V gene encodes CDR1 DFQATT and CDR2 SNEGSKA (reference sequence). Here the CDR3 reads CSARAGTGGDEQYF. The CDR3 DNA sequence: TGCAGTGCTAGAGCCGGGACAGGGGGTGACGAGCAGTACTTC.

This clonotype has ten or more counts. The DNA of the CDR3 is TGTGCCAGCAGTTTCGAGGGGGGGACAAATGGCTACACCTTC. As protein: CASSFEGGTNGYTF. This rearrangement joins TRBV12-3 or TRBV12-4 to TRBJ1-2, with D perhaps TRBD1 (6 bases). The CDR3 consists of 14 residues. V lost 3 bases to trimming and J lost 6 bases, with 14 bases between them.

This clonotype was seen many times. The rearrangement joins TRBV3-1 to TRBJ2-7, with D unclear. CDR3 size: 13 residues. The V gene's germline CDR1 is LGHDT and CDR2 YNNKEL (reference sequence). Deletions cut 6 bases from V and 4 bases from J, with 13 bases between. The CDR3 DNA sequence: TGTGCCAGCAGTCCCGGGCTAGGGTACGAGCAGTACTTC. This codes for CASSPGLGYEQYF.